These T cell receptor beta chains were read from a single sample in a study of shared clonotypes between healthy human individuals. Data came from immunoSEQ multiplex PCR; TCRdb stores just in-frame clones and leaves some out. The sample yields fewer than 1 million clones, 96% seen once. Sequenced material: naive CD8+ T cells sorted from blood. These receptors all stem from a man younger than 45 in good health. Each CDR3 is given with its conserved first and last residue. The order of the fields is V gene, clone size, J gene, CDR3 protein. Clone size appears in some rows only: once, few, many, or a class for an expanded clone.

>TRBV5-4|NA|TRBJ2-1
CASSLISGDEQFF
>TRBV9|NA|TRBJ1-2
CASSVADTEGDYGYTF
>TRBV14|NA|TRBJ2-7
CASSQVGAGEQYF
>TRBV10-2|once|TRBJ1-2
CASSDPGGTDYGYTF
>TRBV9|NA|TRBJ2-1
CASSVGRGPSYNEQFF
>TRBV5-1|once|TRBJ2-7
CASSLAAGPYEQYF
>TRBV29-1|NA|TRBJ2-7
CSVETGASYEQYF
>TRBV7-9|NA|TRBJ2-1
CASSLGPSGINEQFF
>TRBV5-1|NA|TRBJ2-7
CASSLAGYYEQYF
>TRBV28|NA|TRBJ2-3
CASSFPRDRGTDTQYF
>TRBV28|NA|TRBJ2-7
CASSLEGVAGVYEQYF
>TRBV15|NA|TRBJ2-7
CATSKSRDGDPYEQYF
>TRBV11-3|NA|TRBJ2-5
CASSLYLGETQYF
>TRBV30|NA|TRBJ2-7
CAWSNGQGGYEQYF
>TRBV29-1|NA|TRBJ2-1
CSVVLAGPNEQFF
>TRBV5-8|NA|TRBJ1-1
CASSFGRRQEAFF
>TRBV15|NA|TRBJ2-1
CATSSLSEQFF
>TRBV30|once|TRBJ2-7
CAWSVRVAGIHEQYF
>TRBV4-3|NA|TRBJ2-1
CASSHGPNNEQFF
>TRBV28|NA|TRBJ1-5
CASSYEQGVSNQPQHF
>TRBV6-5|few|TRBJ2-2
CASSYVTGELFF
>TRBV7-9|few|TRBJ2-3
CASSDSQVGAGNTQYF
>TRBV7-9|NA|TRBJ2-1
CASSPGYGSSYNEQFF
>TRBV9|NA|TRBJ1-1
CASSGGTTQNTEAFF
>TRBV7-9|NA|TRBJ2-3
CASSPRGGDIRGDTQYF
>TRBV28|NA|TRBJ2-7
CASSAGQGHSYEQYF
>TRBV7-2|NA|TRBJ1-2
CASTLEHTF
>TRBV19|NA|TRBJ2-1
CASSIRSWFDEQFF
>TRBV6-1|NA|TRBJ2-7
CASRQTYEQYF
>TRBV19|NA|TRBJ2-2
CASTPLREGGITGELFF
>TRBV11-2|NA|TRBJ2-1
CAGSGSAFGYNEQFF
>TRBV6-5|NA|TRBJ1-5
CASSYRGSNQPQHF
>TRBV7-9|NA|TRBJ2-3
CASRKSGTVTDTQYF
>TRBV10-2|NA|TRBJ2-1
CASSERGRGANNEQFF
>TRBV2|NA|TRBJ2-5
CASDGGAQETQYF
>TRBV29-1|NA|TRBJ2-2
CSVVWTGGVWGITGELFF
>TRBV15|NA|TRBJ2-7
CATSRDRGRSYEQYF
>TRBV9|once|TRBJ2-1
CASSLRNEQFF
>TRBV7-6|NA|TRBJ2-7
CASSLGGVGYEQYF
>TRBV7-9|NA|TRBJ2-1
CASSPPGQMTYNEQFF
>TRBV7-2|NA|TRBJ2-7
CASSPTPQGAYPYEQYF
>TRBV27|NA|TRBJ2-7
CASSLEDRVYEQYF
>TRBV7-9|NA|TRBJ2-1
CASSLVTVNEQFF
>TRBV4-1|NA|TRBJ1-2
CASSQGGDGYTF
>TRBV6-5|NA|TRBJ2-4
CASSSGGLAKNIQYF
>TRBV7-9|NA|TRBJ2-3
CASSSTWDWGGDTQYF
>TRBV7-9|NA|TRBJ1-4
CASSLDVWGQPNFNEKLFF
>TRBV28|NA|TRBJ2-3
CASSGRDRVSTDTQYF
>TRBV6-5|NA|TRBJ2-3
CASSEQRAKDTQYF
>TRBV5-1|NA|TRBJ2-3
CASSSQIVEAIFLDTQYF
>TRBV7-9|NA|TRBJ2-2
CASSRTGRLANTGELFF
>TRBV7-9|NA|TRBJ2-2
CAQQPSGIGTGELFF
>TRBV11-2|NA|TRBJ2-5
CASSIRDRGQETQYF
>TRBV27|NA|TRBJ2-7
CASSFMDTYEQYF
>TRBV4-3|NA|TRBJ1-1
CASSQVVNTEAFF
>TRBV25-1|NA|TRBJ2-1
CASSGLAGRNEQFF
>TRBV7-9|NA|TRBJ1-2
CASSLDWTGEFGYTF
>TRBV7-9|NA|TRBJ2-5
CASSLVADYQETQYF
>TRBV2|once|TRBJ2-7
CASKGTDSYEQYF
>TRBV2|NA|TRBJ2-1
CASNRGSTYNEQFF